The 6 T cell receptor beta chains in this list originate from one sample, sequenced in a study of shared clonotypes between healthy human individuals. The protocol was immunoSEQ multiplex PCR, while the TCRdb copy is restricted to in-frame clones and leaves out a portion. The sample lists around 2,000,000 clones; about 95% were seen once. CD8 cells classed as naive were CD45RO-negative and positively selected for CCR7, excluding terminally differentiated effector memory CD45RA+ cells. Sequencing was carried out using naive CD8+ T cells sorted from blood. The receptor set was obtained from a man aged 18 to 30 in good health.

The rearrangement uses TRBV20-1 and TRBJ2-7; D unresolved. Germline CDR1 reads DFQATT; CDR2 reads SNEGSKA (reference sequence). The CDR3 runs 8 residues. The germline V and J ends were trimmed by 7 bases and 5 bases, with 3 bases remaining between them. CDR3 loop: CSVDEQYF. CDR3 nucleotides: TGCAGTGTAGACGAGCAGTACTTC.

The rearrangement links TRBV13 to TRBJ2-7; TRBD2 matches 10 bases. The CDR3 covers 15 residues. From germline, CDR1 is PRHDT and CDR2 FYEKMQ (reference sequence). V lost 5 bases, J lost 3 bases, and 7 bases stayed unmatched. CDR3 in amino acids: CASSPGTSVHYEQYF. DNA for the CDR3: TGTGCCAGCAGCCCGGGGACTAGCGTACACTACGAGCAGTACTTC. Full variable domain (rest looked up from reference TRBV13 and TRBJ2-7): AAGVIQSPRHLIKEKRETATLKCYPIPRHDTVYWYQQGPGQDPQFLISFYEKMQSDKGSIPDRFSAQQFSDYHSELNMSSLELGDSALYFCASSPGTSVHYEQYFGPGTRLTVT.

Only one count was recorded for this clone. The chain has TRBV10-1 and TRBJ2-1; D is ambiguous. The CDR3 totals 13 residues. Germline CDR1 is WNHNN and CDR2 is SYGVQD (reference sequence). The V end was cut by 3 bases, the J end by 2 bases, with 5 bases between. CDR3 DNA sequence: TGCGCCAGCAGTGATGGTCCCTACAATGAGCAGTTCTTC. This codes for CASSDGPYNEQFF.

V and J are TRBV6-1 and TRBJ2-7, with unresolved D. The V and J ends lost 1 base and 7 bases respectively, with 8 bases between them. Germline CDR1 and CDR2: MNHNS and SASEGT. The CDR3 totals 12 residues. In DNA, the CDR3 is TGTGCCAGCAGTGAAGGCTGGGCTGAGCAGTACTTC. Translated: CASSEGWAEQYF.

The chain employs TRBV30 and TRBJ2-7; 9 nucleotides align to TRBD1. The CDR3 consists of 15 residues. After removal of 2 bases from V and 0 bases from J, the junction contained 5 bases not matched to a gene. Per germline, CDR1 GTSNPN and CDR2 SVGIG (reference sequence). This chain's CDR3 is CAWSIGQGISYEQYF. CDR3 coding DNA: TGTGCCTGGAGTATCGGACAGGGGATCTCCTACGAGCAGTACTTC.

The CDR3 sequence: CASSLSPSRGSYEQYF. CDR3 sequence (DNA): TGTGCCAGCAGCTTGTCCCCATCCAGGGGAAGCTACGAGCAGTACTTC. The chain employs TRBV11-2 and TRBJ2-7; tentatively, D is TRBD1 (6 bases). The ends were cut back, 3 bases at V and 3 bases at J, with 18 bases in the middle. Germline V gene data show CDR1 as SGHAT and CDR2 as FQNNGV. This CDR3 comprises 16 residues.